A single sample is the source of the 26 T cell receptor beta chains below, sequenced in a study of OX40 agonist ivuxolimab in advanced cancers. TCRdb's table, derived via immunoSEQ multiplex PCR, lists solely in-frame clones and lacks some. The table has over 70,000 clones, 93% seen once; the top ten hold around an eighth. The sequenced sample was CD4+ or CD8+ T cells sorted from blood, obtained in a trial of the OX40 agonist ivuxolimab. These receptors were obtained from an adult with an advanced solid tumor such as melanoma, head and neck, liver or kidney cancer.

The chain joins TRBV25-1 to TRBJ2-3, with TRBD2 matching 9 bases. V was pared by 3 bases and J by 6 bases, with 7 bases of the junction left unmatched. The length of the CDR3 is 15 residues. The germline gives CDR1 MGHDK, CDR2 SYGVNS. CDR3 in DNA: TGTGCCAGCAGTGAGATAGCGGGGGTCGGGGATACGCAGTATTTT. Its protein product is CASSEIAGVGDTQYF.

This clone showed up just a few times. The chain couples TRBV19 to TRBJ1-5; D not certain. V dropped 5 bases and J dropped 4 bases, with 12 bases sitting between them. The CDR3 contains 14 residues. Germline CDR1 and CDR2: LNHDA and SQIVND (reference sequence). The CDR3 sequence is CASSLGWANQPQHF. In nucleotides, the CDR3 is TGTGCCAGTAGTTTAGGATGGGCGAATCAGCCCCAGCATTTT.

The rearrangement uses TRBV19 and TRBJ1-2; 10 positions agree with TRBD1. V was clipped by 6 bases and J by 4 bases; unmatched bases: 8. The CDR3 consists of 15 residues. CDR1 and CDR2 from the germline V gene are LNHDA and SQIVND (reference sequence). The CDR3 sequence is CASSSGDRGSYGYTF. DNA of the CDR3: TGTGCCAGTAGCTCGGGGGACAGGGGCTCCTATGGCTACACCTTC. The variable domain in full, with the rest retrieved from reference TRBV19 and TRBJ1-2, is DGGITQSPKYLFRKEGQNVTLSCEQNLNHDAMYWYRQDPGQGLRLIYYSQIVNDFQKGDIAEGYSVSREKKESFPLTVTSAQKNPTAFYLCASSSGDRGSYGYTFGSGTRLTVV.

The genes are TRBV14 and TRBJ2-3; D ambiguous. This CDR3 has 13 residues. Germline assignment: CDR1 SGHDN and CDR2 FVKESK. The V end lost 0 bases, the J end lost 4 bases, and 5 bases lay between the germline ends. The chain's CDR3 is CASSQDPADTQYF. The CDR3 nucleotides are TGTGCCAGCAGCCAAGATCCAGCAGATACGCAGTATTTT.

The V call is TRBV5-6, the J call TRBJ2-3, with D unclear. CDR1 SGHDT and CDR2 YYEEEE come from the germline V gene. The ends were cut back, 0 bases at V and 0 bases at J, with 14 bases in the middle. This CDR3 is built from 17 residues. CDR3 DNA sequence: TGTGCCAGCAGCTTGGATGGCGCTCAAGCTAGCACAGATACGCAGTATTTT. This encodes CASSLDGAQASTDTQYF.

This sequence joins TRBV4-1 and TRBJ1-6; no firm D call. The germline CDR1 and CDR2 sequences are MGHRA and YSYEKL. V was trimmed by 0 bases and J by 6 bases, leaving 12 bases between them. There are 16 residues in the CDR3. DNA of the CDR3: TGCGCCAGCAGCCAAGATTTTCCACAGACTAATTCACCCCTCCACTTT. Translation: CASSQDFPQTNSPLHF.

The chain couples TRBV4-3 to TRBJ1-2; possible D gene TRBD1, 6 bases. This CDR3 is 13 amino acids long. Germline loops: CDR1 LGHNA, CDR2 YSLEER. V was shortened by 4 bases and J by 6 bases, with 12 bases between the two germline ends. The CDR3 region has the DNA TGCGCCAGCAGCCCCTGGGAGGGGGATGGCTACACCTTC. Protein: CASSPWEGDGYTF.

This clone was recorded only once. V usage is TRBV4-1 and J usage is TRBJ2-7, with 9 bases that match TRBD1. V shed 0 bases and J 7 bases; nucleotides not matched to a gene: 7. Germline CDR1 is MGHRA and CDR2 is YSYEKL. The length of the CDR3 is 15 residues. The DNA of the CDR3 is TGCGCCAGCAGCCAAGAGCACAGGGGGCGTAGAGAGCAGTACTTC. This encodes CASSQEHRGRREQYF.

The chain recombines TRBV7-2 with TRBJ2-7; no clear D. CDR1 and CDR2 from the germline V gene are SGHTA and FQGNSA. The CDR3 length is 12 residues. The V end lost 4 bases, the J end lost 6 bases, and 10 bases lay between the germline ends. CDR3 loop: CASSYDRLEQYF. For the CDR3, the DNA is TGTGCCAGCAGCTATGACCGCCTCGAGCAGTACTTC. Full variable domain (remainder filled in from reference TRBV7-2 and TRBJ2-7): GAGVSQSPSNKVTEKGKDVELRCDPISGHTALYWYRQSLGQGLEFLIYFQGNSAPDKSGLPSDRFSAERTGGSVSTLTIQRTQQEDSAVYLCASSYDRLEQYFGPGTRLTVT.

This clone has only one observation. The rearrangement links TRBV9 to TRBJ1-1; TRBD1 aligns across 8 bases. This CDR3 is built from 14 residues. The trim removed 0 bases at V and 6 bases at J, leaving 4 bases unmatched. The germline CDR1 and CDR2 sequences are SGDLS and YYNGEE. CDR3 bases: TGTGCCAGCAGCGTAGGCGCAGGGGGCTCTGAAGCTTTCTTT. Amino acids: CASSVGAGGSEAFF.

This chain connects TRBV5-6 to TRBJ1-1; 8 bases match TRBD1. The CDR3 covers 16 residues. The ends lost 2 bases at V and 7 bases at J; junction bases unmatched: 13. In germline, CDR1 is SGHDT, CDR2 YYEEEE. CDR3 sequence reads: CASSFSPRQGTSEAFF. Here the CDR3 DNA reads TGTGCCAGCAGCTTTTCCCCTCGACAGGGGACAAGTGAAGCTTTCTTT.

The chain joins TRBV7-8 to TRBJ1-2, with no clear D. The CDR3 spans 13 residues. Trimming removed 1 base at V and 6 bases at J, with 9 bases between. Germline lookup yields CDR1 SGHVS and CDR2 FQNEAQ. CDR3 residues: CASSLGSADGYTF. The CDR3 DNA reads TGTGCCAGCAGCTTAGGGTCAGCAGATGGCTACACCTTC.

V is TRBV5-1 and J is TRBJ1-1; D may be TRBD1 (5 bases). CDR3 length: 13 amino acids. V lost 1 base and J lost 5, with 9 bases in between. Looked up from germline, CDR1 is SGHRS and CDR2 is YFSETQ. The CDR3 protein is CASSLLRQTEAFF. The CDR3 DNA reads as TGCGCCAGCAGCTTGCTGAGACAGACTGAAGCTTTCTTT. Together with reference TRBV5-1 and TRBJ1-1, the CDR3 gives the full variable domain: KAGVTQTPRYLIKTRGQQVTLSCSPISGHRSVSWYQQTPGQGLQFLFEYFSETQRNKGNFPGRFSGRQFSNSRSEMNVSTLELGDSALYLCASSLLRQTEAFFGQGTRLTVV.

The rearrangement joins TRBV9 to TRBJ1-2; weak D call: TRBD1 (5 bases). Looked up from germline, CDR1 is SGDLS and CDR2 is YYNGEE. The CDR3 is made up of 13 amino acids. V was trimmed by 1 base and J by 7 bases, leaving 11 bases between them. The CDR3 loop reads CASSVSRAGGYTF. The CDR3 bases are TGTGCCAGCAGCGTAAGCAGGGCAGGTGGCTACACCTTC.

The sample holds one count of this clone. This chain joins TRBV6-1 and TRBJ2-7, with D possibly matching TRBD1 (5 bases). Germline V lookup: CDR1 MNHNS, CDR2 SASEGT. V lost 1 base and J lost 2, with 9 bases in between. This CDR3 region has 14 residues. The CDR3 DNA sequence: TGTGCCAGCAGTGAAGTACAGGACACCTACGAGCAGTACTTC. Residues: CASSEVQDTYEQYF.

The chain carries TRBV28 and TRBJ1-5; TRBD1 is a possible D gene (5 bases). This CDR3 spans 16 amino acids. Between the trimmed V and J ends, which lost 4 bases and 3 bases, there was a span of 16 bases. Germline V gives CDR1 MDHEN, CDR2 SYDVKM. CDR3 DNA sequence: TGTGCCAGCAGTTATCTAGGTTCAGGGTACAATCAGCCCCAGCATTTT. Encoded protein: CASSYLGSGYNQPQHF.

The V call is TRBV5-4, the J call TRBJ1-1, with 8 bases identical to TRBD1. The junction had 2 bases not matched to a gene; V was cut back by 6 bases and J by 1 base. The CDR3 length is 13 residues. Germline V gives CDR1 SGHNT, CDR2 YYREEE (reference sequence). The CDR3 loop reads CASMTGANTEAFF. In nucleotides, the CDR3 is TGTGCCAGCATGACAGGGGCGAACACTGAAGCTTTCTTT.

This sequence joins TRBV5-6 and TRBJ2-7, with 11 nucleotides matching TRBD2. In germline, CDR1 is SGHDT, CDR2 YYEEEE. J lost 7 bases, V lost 4 bases, and 10 bases had no gene match. The CDR3 is 15 amino acids. The CDR3 DNA reads TGTGCCAGCAGCGCCCCTAGCGGGGGGCAGTGGGAGCAGTACTTC. As protein: CASSAPSGGQWEQYF. Supplemented by reference TRBV5-6 and TRBJ2-7, the full variable domain reads DAGVTQSPTHLIKTRGQQVTLRCSPKSGHDTVSWYQQALGQGPQFIFQYYEEEERQRGNFPDRFSGHQFPNYSSELNVNALLLGDSALYLCASSAPSGGQWEQYFGPGTRLTVT.

The rearrangement joins TRBV6-1 to TRBJ2-7; 7 bases agree with TRBD1. Germline-derived CDR1 and CDR2 are MNHNS and SASEGT. The CDR3 has 13 residues. V lost 4 bases to trimming and J lost 4 bases; unmatched junction nucleotides: 4. CDR3 amino acids: CASSGDRRYEQYF. DNA for the CDR3: TGTGCCAGCAGTGGGGACAGAAGATACGAGCAGTACTTC.

V is TRBV7-6 and J is TRBJ2-5, with 10 bases aligning to TRBD1. In germline, CDR1 is SGHVS, CDR2 FNYEAQ. V shed 4 bases, J shed 4 bases, and the junction held 6 bases outside the gene matches. The CDR3 length is 15 residues. CDR3 DNA sequence: TGTGCCAGCAGCTCGACAGGGGGCTTCGGAGAGACCCAGTACTTC. This encodes CASSSTGGFGETQYF.

The CDR3 DNA sequence: TGCAGCGTTGAAGATCTTGGGGTAGCGGAAACCTACGAGCAGTACTTC. Translation gives CSVEDLGVAETYEQYF. J is TRBJ2-7 and V is TRBV29-1; a possible D gene is TRBD2 (6 bases). The V end lost 0 bases, the J end lost 2 bases, and 17 bases lay between the germline ends. This CDR3 comprises 16 residues. Germline CDR1 and CDR2: SQVTM and ANQGSEA.

This chain links TRBV15 with TRBJ1-1; D gene uncertain. The CDR3 runs to 11 residues. Trimming removed 3 bases from V and 1 base from J, with 0 bases in between. Germline CDR1 reads LNHNV; CDR2 reads YYDKDF (reference sequence). The CDR3 is CATSRNTEAFF. The CDR3 coding sequence is TGTGCCACCAGCAGGAACACTGAAGCTTTCTTT.

This chain connects TRBV9 to TRBJ2-5; 8 bases fit TRBD2. Germline values: CDR1 SGDLS, CDR2 YYNGEE. The J segment lost 2 bases and the V segment lost 4 bases, leaving 7 bases of the junction unmatched. The CDR3 sequence is 15 residues long. CDR3 amino acids: CASSPGGAYQETQYF. The CDR3 coding sequence is TGTGCCAGCAGCCCGGGGGGGGCATATCAAGAGACCCAGTACTTC.

The gene calls are TRBV7-8 and TRBJ1-2; 11 nucleotides line up with TRBD1. The germline V gene has CDR1 SGHVS and CDR2 FQNEAQ. The CDR3 extends over 13 amino acids. Germline trimming cut 3 bases from V and 8 bases from J; bases unmatched to any gene: 2. The CDR3 reads CASSLGTGGGYTF. The DNA for the CDR3 is TGTGCCAGCAGCTTGGGGACAGGGGGAGGCTACACCTTC.

This chain links TRBV7-2 with TRBJ2-7; TRBD2 aligns across 10 bases. Germline values: CDR1 SGHTA, CDR2 FQGNSA. This CDR3 spans 17 amino acids. V shed 2 bases, J shed 2 bases, and the junction held 9 bases outside the gene matches. For the CDR3, the DNA is TGTGCCAGCAGCTTACCTAGCGGGGGTTGGTGGGCCTACGAGCAGTACTTC. This encodes CASSLPSGGWWAYEQYF.

The chain has TRBV6-5 and TRBJ2-5, with D perhaps matching TRBD1 (5 bases). CDR3 length: 16 residues. V lost 2 bases and J lost 0, with 13 bases in between. Germline loops: CDR1 MNHEY, CDR2 SVGAGI. Here the CDR3 reads CASSYQGLTYQETQYF. CDR3 coding DNA: TGTGCCAGCAGTTACCAGGGTCTGACGTACCAAGAGACCCAGTACTTC.